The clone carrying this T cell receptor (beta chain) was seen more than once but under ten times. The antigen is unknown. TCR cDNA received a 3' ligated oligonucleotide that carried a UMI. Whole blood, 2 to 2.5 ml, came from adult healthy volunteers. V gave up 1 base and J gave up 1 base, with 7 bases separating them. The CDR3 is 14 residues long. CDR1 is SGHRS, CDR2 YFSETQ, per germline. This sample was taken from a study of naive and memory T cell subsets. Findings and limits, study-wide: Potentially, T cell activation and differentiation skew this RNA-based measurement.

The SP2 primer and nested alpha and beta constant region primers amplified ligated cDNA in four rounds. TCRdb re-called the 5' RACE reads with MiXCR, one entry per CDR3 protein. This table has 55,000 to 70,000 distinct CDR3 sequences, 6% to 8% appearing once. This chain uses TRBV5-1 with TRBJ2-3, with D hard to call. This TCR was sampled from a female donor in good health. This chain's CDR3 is CASSLNSGTDTQYF. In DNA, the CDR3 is TGCGCCAGCAGCTTGAATTCGGGCACAGATACGCAGTATTTT.